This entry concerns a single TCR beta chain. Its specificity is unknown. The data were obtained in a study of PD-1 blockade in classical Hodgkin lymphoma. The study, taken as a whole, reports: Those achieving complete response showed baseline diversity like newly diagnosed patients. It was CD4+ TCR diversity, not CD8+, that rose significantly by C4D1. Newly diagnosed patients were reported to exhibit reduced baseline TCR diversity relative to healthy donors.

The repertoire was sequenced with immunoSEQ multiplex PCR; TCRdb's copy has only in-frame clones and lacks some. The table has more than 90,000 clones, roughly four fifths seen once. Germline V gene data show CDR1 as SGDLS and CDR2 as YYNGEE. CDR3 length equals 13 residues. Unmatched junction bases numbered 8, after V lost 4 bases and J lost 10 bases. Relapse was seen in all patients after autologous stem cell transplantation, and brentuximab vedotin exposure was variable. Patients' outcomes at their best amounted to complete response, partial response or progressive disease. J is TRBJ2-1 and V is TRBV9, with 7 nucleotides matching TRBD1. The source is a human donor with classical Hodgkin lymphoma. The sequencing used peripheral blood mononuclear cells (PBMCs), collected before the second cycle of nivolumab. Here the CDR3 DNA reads TGTGCCAGCAGCCGACAGGGTCAGCGGGAGCAGTTCTTC. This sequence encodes CASSRQGQREQFF.